The 10 T cell receptor beta chains below come from one sample, sequenced in a study of blood T cell repertoires in COVID-19. Measured with immunoSEQ multiplex PCR; TCRdb has only the in-frame clones, and not every one. Altogether about 230,000 clones are present, approximately 87% being singletons, with the ten largest covering approximately 2.6%. Sequenced input: peripheral blood. The receptors were sampled from a woman aged 70-85 years with active or convalescent COVID-19.

This clone came up many times. The V and J genes are TRBV19 and TRBJ2-7; D not resolved. Looked up from germline, CDR1 is LNHDA and CDR2 is SQIVND (reference sequence). Trimming removed 4 bases at V and 5 bases at J, with 15 bases between. This CDR3 comprises 14 residues. The DNA of the CDR3 is TGTGCCAGTAGTACCCTCCCAGGAAGACACGAGCAGTACTTC. Translation: CASSTLPGRHEQYF.

The V call is TRBV2, the J call TRBJ1-2; no clear D gene. Trimming removed 7 bases at V and 2 bases at J, with 8 bases between. Germline V lookup: CDR1 SNHLY, CDR2 FYNNEI. The CDR3 extends over 12 amino acids. CDR3 DNA sequence: TGTGCCAGCACCTGGAGCAACTATGGCTACACCTTC. Translated: CASTWSNYGYTF.

The rearrangement uses TRBV18 and TRBJ2-2; 10 bases match TRBD2. There are 17 residues in the CDR3. V shed 3 bases and J 6 bases; nucleotides not matched to a gene: 10. Germline lookup yields CDR1 KGHSH and CDR2 LQKENI. The DNA of the CDR3 is TGTGCCAGCTCACCGACCGCTAGCGGGAGTAACCCCGGGGAGCTGTTTTTT. This gives the protein CASSPTASGSNPGELFF.

The chain has TRBV7-2 and TRBJ1-1; D gene uncertain. V lost 2 bases, J lost 1 base, and 8 bases lay in between. This CDR3 is 14 amino acids long. The germline CDR1 and CDR2 sequences are SGHTA and FQGNSA. The CDR3 reads CASSLFMSNTEAFF. The CDR3 region has the DNA TGTGCCAGCAGCTTATTTATGTCGAACACTGAAGCTTTCTTT.

This clone was recorded once. This chain links TRBV2 with TRBJ2-2, with D possibly TRBD1 on 7 matching bases. CDR3 length: 16 amino acids. Germline loops: CDR1 SNHLY, CDR2 FYNNEI. V lost 0 bases, J lost 5 bases, and 13 bases lay in between. CDR3 loop: CASSEAPQGGTGELFF. The CDR3 bases are TGTGCCAGCAGTGAAGCGCCGCAGGGGGGTACCGGGGAGCTGTTTTTT. Variable domain in full (rest from reference TRBV2 and TRBJ2-2): EPEVTQTPSHQVTQMGQEVILRCVPISNHLYFYWYRQILGQKVEFLVSFYNNEISEKSEIFDDQFSVERPDGSNFTLKIRSTKLEDSAMYFCASSEAPQGGTGELFFGEGSRLTVL.

There are a few counts of this clone. This chain uses TRBV18 with TRBJ2-2, with a tentative D call TRBD1 (6 bases). CDR1 is KGHSH and CDR2 is LQKENI in the germline V gene. The CDR3 covers 15 residues. Trimming cost V 3 bases and J 13 bases, with 21 bases left between them. The CDR3 coding sequence is TGTGCCAGCTCACCGGACAGTAGGGGCCTTGGAGGGCTGTTTTTT. Protein: CASSPDSRGLGGLFF. Full variable domain (remainder filled in from reference TRBV18 and TRBJ2-2): NAGVMQNPRHLVRRRGQEARLRCSPMKGHSHVYWYRQLPEEGLKFMVYLQKENIIDESGMPKERFSAEFPKEGPSILRIQQVVRGDSAAYFCASSPDSRGLGGLFFGEGSRLTVL.

In its sample, this clone was seen once. The chain joins TRBV2 to TRBJ2-1; possible D gene TRBD1, 5 bases. The CDR3 extends over 13 amino acids. Trimming cost V 5 bases and J 8 bases, with 13 bases left between them. Germline lookup yields CDR1 SNHLY and CDR2 FYNNEI. CDR3 nucleotides: TGTGCCAGCAGTTGGGGCAGGGAACATGAGCAGTTCTTC. As protein: CASSWGREHEQFF.

This chain connects TRBV9 to TRBJ2-3; TRBD2 matches 7 bases. The CDR3 length is 14 residues. Germline loops: CDR1 SGDLS, CDR2 YYNGEE. Germline trimming cut 3 bases from V and 6 bases from J; bases unmatched to any gene: 7. CDR3 region: CASSAGGRGDTQYF. The CDR3, as DNA: TGTGCCAGCAGCGCGGGGGGACGAGGCGATACGCAGTATTTT.

The J gene is TRBJ1-2, the V gene TRBV4-1; D unclear. V lost 0 bases and J lost 7, with 15 bases in between. Germline V lookup: CDR1 MGHRA, CDR2 YSYEKL. The CDR3 is 15 amino acids. As DNA, the CDR3 is TGCGCCAGCAGCCAAGATTCTGCCCCATTACTTGGCTACACCTTC. The encoded protein is CASSQDSAPLLGYTF.

As for this clone: Other DNA sequences in this specimen translate into the identical CDR3. This rearrangement joins TRBV19 to TRBJ2-3; 9 bases map to TRBD1. CDR1 is LNHDA and CDR2 is SQIVND in the germline V gene (reference sequence). The CDR3 spans 15 residues. V shed 3 bases, J shed 1 base, and the junction held 2 bases outside the gene matches. CDR3 DNA sequence: TGTGCCAGTAGTATCCGGGACAGGGGCACAGATACGCAGTATTTT. Translation gives CASSIRDRGTDTQYF.